Listed here is a single T cell receptor beta chain. Its cognate antigen has yet to be identified. Qualities for individual bases were not recorded, and no much larger clone is one base off. CDR1 and CDR2 were assigned from the germline V gene as SGDLS and YYNGEE. From its cysteine to its phenylalanine, the CDR3 spans 17 amino acids. Just the 51-base CDR3 DNA is kept, in frame starting at base 1. Clipping removes 0 bases from V and 0 bases from J, with 8 as the unmatched junction base count. Patients with a history of autoimmune disease or receiving systemic immunosuppression were excluded from the trial. Peripheral blood for TCR sequencing was drawn from every dose cohort at baseline, at cycle 4 day 1 and at cycle 7 day 1. Samples were obtained from an open-label, multicenter, first-in-human phase I dose-escalation trial of ivuxolimab. Adults with locally advanced or metastatic melanoma, renal cell, hepatocellular, or head and neck squamous cell carcinoma were enrolled in the trial. Before TCR sequencing, CD4+ T cells and CD8+ T cells were sorted from peripheral blood as separate populations.

The sample is drawn from a study of OX40 agonist ivuxolimab in advanced cancers. About the study as a whole: The costimulatory receptor OX40 (CD134) was targeted by ivuxolimab, a fully human IgG2 agonistic monoclonal antibody. Intravenous ivuxolimab was administered to patients every 2 weeks at six dose levels: 0.01, 0.1, 0.3, 1.5, 3 and 10 mg/kg. Among the approximately 50 dose-escalation patients, approximately 20 had hepatocellular carcinoma, some 15 melanoma, 9 renal cell carcinoma and 9 head and neck cancer. The dose-escalation cohort was 80% to 90% male with a mean age of about 54 years, ranging from roughly 20 to 80. Prior anti-PD-1, anti-PD-L1 or anti-CTLA-4 therapy was permitted, and approximately 41% of dose-escalation patients had received checkpoint inhibitors. Three dose-escalation patients achieved partial responses, one with hepatocellular carcinoma and two with cutaneous melanoma. Peripheral TCRbeta sequencing was intended to test whether TCR sequence diversity was altered and clonal T-cell expansion was caused by ivuxolimab. The paper describes the monotherapy dose-escalation part (N of about 52 patients) of the phase I trial of ivuxolimab.

General findings and caveats noted by the study authors: Low levels of normalized T-cell clonal expansion were also seen in some patients who did not respond. After ivuxolimab, expanded clones were on average more numerous among CD8+ T cells than among CD4+ T cells. Antigen specificity was not determined for the clonally expanded peripheral T cells. In the 0.1-3.0 mg/kg groups, partial responders were among the patients with the lowest normalized peripheral clonal expansion, particularly in CD8+ T cells. At doses from 0.1 to 3.0 mg/kg, clonal expansion was seen in both CD4+ and CD8+ blood T cells between baseline and week 6.

To sequence the TCRbeta CDR3 region, genomic DNA was isolated from the sorted cells. The immunoSEQ Assay was used to sequence the TCRbeta CDR3 regions. TCRdb carries this immuneACCESS record with in-frame sequences only. Its versions omit some clonotypes, under half of them owing to an unresolved V gene in the studies checked, with the rest unexplained. This sample lists fewer than 45,000 clones; about 85% were detected once. The ten largest clonotypes hold about 16% of the sample. The chain is encoded by TRBV9 joined to TRBJ2-7, with 8 middle bases fitting TRBD2. The source is an adult with an advanced solid tumor such as melanoma, head and neck, liver or kidney cancer. This specimen was CD4+ or CD8+ T cells sorted from blood, taken in a trial of the OX40 agonist ivuxolimab. The CDR3 reads CASSVGASGSSSYEQYF. The DNA is as follows: TGTGCCAGCAGCGTAGGCGCTAGCGGGTCTAGCTCCTACGAGCAGTACTTC.